A single sample is the source of the 10 T cell receptor beta chains below, sequenced in a study of PD-1 blockade in mismatch repair-deficient tumors. Generated by immunoSEQ multiplex PCR, the TCRdb table keeps only in-frame clones and is missing some. The sample includes around 62,000 clones, approximately 82% seen only once; the top ten take roughly 5%. Here the sequenced sample was peripheral blood, taken 2 weeks after starting pembrolizumab. These receptors all stem from an adult with mismatch repair-deficient cancer.

This rearrangement joins TRBV18 to TRBJ1-2; no clear D. CDR1 and CDR2 (germline): KGHSH, LQKENI. V was pared by 5 bases and J by 4 bases, with 14 bases between. The CDR3 totals 14 residues. CDR3 nucleotides: TGTGCCAGCTCAGATGAAGGCTCCAGCTATGGCTACACCTTC. Protein sequence: CASSDEGSSYGYTF.

V gene TRBV25-1 combines with J gene TRBJ1-1; TRBD1 is a possible D gene (6 bases). Trimming stripped 7 bases from V and 0 bases from J, with 12 bases between. This CDR3 is built from 14 residues. The germline CDR1 and CDR2 sequences are MGHDK and SYGVNS. CDR3 region: CASTSDRLNTEAFF. CDR3 sequence (DNA): TGTGCCAGCACCTCGGACAGACTGAACACTGAAGCTTTCTTT.

This chain joins TRBV10-3 and TRBJ1-1; the D gene is possibly TRBD1 (5 bases). Trimming removed 0 bases at V and 4 bases at J, with 6 bases between. This CDR3 is built from 13 residues. Looked up from germline, CDR1 is ENHRY and CDR2 is SYGVKD. CDR3 nucleotide sequence: TGTGCCATCAGTGAGTCAAGGGGCACTGAAGCTTTCTTT. Protein product: CAISESRGTEAFF.

This clone was picked up a small number of times. The genes are TRBV10-1 and TRBJ2-1, with a possible D match to TRBD1 (6 bases). This CDR3 region has 16 residues. CDR1 and CDR2 (germline): WNHNN, SYGVQD (reference sequence). The ends were cut back, 0 bases at V and 0 bases at J, with 9 bases in the middle. Here the CDR3 reads CASSESVDSSYNEQFF. As DNA, the CDR3 is TGCGCCAGCAGTGAGTCCGTGGACAGCTCCTACAATGAGCAGTTCTTC.

The V call is TRBV6-1, the J call TRBJ1-5; D may be TRBD1 (6 bases). CDR1 is MNHNS, CDR2 SASEGT, per germline. The CDR3 length is 14 residues. Trimming took 1 base from V and 4 from J, leaving 8 bases between them. DNA of the CDR3: TGTGCCAGCAGTGAAGACAGGGATAATCAGCCCCAGCATTTT. Its protein product is CASSEDRDNQPQHF.

This rearrangement joins TRBV7-2 to TRBJ2-7; 10 bases fit TRBD1. The CDR3 has 15 amino acids. Germline lookup yields CDR1 SGHTA and CDR2 FQGNSA. The trim removed 5 bases at V and 4 bases at J, leaving 8 bases unmatched. The CDR3 loop reads CASSPPGQGLYEQYF. In nucleotides, the CDR3 is TGTGCCAGCAGCCCCCCGGGACAGGGGCTTTACGAGCAGTACTTC.

The chain combines TRBV6-5 with TRBJ1-2, with D perhaps TRBD1 (5 bases). V lost 5 bases and J lost 6, with 13 bases in between. This CDR3 is 13 amino acids long. Germline V gene sequence: CDR1 MNHEY, CDR2 SVGAGI. In nucleotides, the CDR3 is TGTGCCAGCAGTAGGACATTGGTTGATGGCTACACCTTC. It is translated as CASSRTLVDGYTF.

V gene TRBV5-6 combines with J gene TRBJ1-1; D possibly corresponds to TRBD1 (5 bases). The CDR3 is 14 residues long. CDR1 is SGHDT and CDR2 is YYEEEE in the germline V gene. Deletions cut 4 bases from V and 1 base from J, with 11 bases between. CDR3 nucleotide sequence: TGTGCCAGCAGCGGGGACTCGGGGAACACTGAAGCTTTCTTT. Its translation is CASSGDSGNTEAFF.

The V call is TRBV7-3, the J call TRBJ2-2; 8 bases fit TRBD1. The V segment lost 5 bases and the J segment 7 bases; nucleotides outside the gene matches: 12. CDR1 SGHTA and CDR2 FQGTGA come from the germline V gene. CDR3 length: 16 amino acids. The CDR3 bases are TGTGCCAGCAGCCCACGACAGGGGTTAATCAACGGGGAGCTGTTTTTT. This translates into CASSPRQGLINGELFF.

This clone has ten or more counts. The chain combines TRBV29-1 with TRBJ1-5; D call uncertain. V was shortened by 6 bases and J by 0 bases, with 9 bases between the two germline ends. This CDR3 region has 13 residues. Germline V lookup: CDR1 SQVTM, CDR2 ANQGSEA. CDR3 sequence reads: CSVQVGSNQPQHF. CDR3 DNA: TGCAGCGTGCAAGTTGGTAGCAATCAGCCCCAGCATTTT.